A single sample is the source of the 17 T cell receptor beta chains below, sequenced in a study of graft-versus-host responses after intestinal transplantation. The antigens of these receptors remain unknown. TCRdb keeps only in-frame clones here, not all; method: immunoSEQ multiplex PCR. The sample lists 77,000 or so clones; about 94% were seen once. The sequencing here drew on unstimulated CD8+ T cells sorted from spleen or lymph node cells, taken before intestinal transplant. The receptors shown here come from a human donor who received an intestinal transplant.

The genes are TRBV5-1 and TRBJ2-1; no reliable D call. Germline V gene lookup returns CDR1 SGHRS and CDR2 YFSETQ. V dropped 3 bases and J dropped 3 bases, with 13 bases sitting between them. The CDR3 is 15 amino acids. CDR3 in DNA: TGCGCCAGCAGCTCCCCGGGTTGGAGCTACAATGAGCAGTTCTTC. This encodes CASSSPGWSYNEQFF.

This clone was seen only once. The chain links TRBV21-1 to TRBJ2-7. TRBV21-1 is annotated as a pseudogene. This CDR3 comprises 17 residues. CDR3 sequence reads: CASRFNVPGITGSEQYF. The CDR3 coding sequence is TGTGCCAGCAGATTTAACGTCCCCGGGATTACAGGAAGCGAGCAGTACTTC.

Here the CDR3 DNA reads TGTGCCAGCAGCGTAGGGACAGATACGCAGTATTTT. Translation gives CASSVGTDTQYF. The rearrangement joins TRBV9 to TRBJ2-3; D gene uncertain. Trimming left V 0 bases short and J 3 bases short, with 2 bases between. CDR1 is SGDLS and CDR2 is YYNGEE in the germline V gene. This CDR3 region has 12 residues. Together with reference TRBV9 and TRBJ2-3, the CDR3 gives the full variable domain: DSGVTQTPKHLITATGQRVTLRCSPRSGDLSVYWYQQSLDQGLQFLIQYYNGEERAKGNILERFSAQQFPDLHSELNLSSLELGDSALYFCASSVGTDTQYFGPGTRLTVL.

The CDR3 loop reads CASSPWGLAGEGGTDTQYF. The CDR3 DNA sequence: TGTGCCAGCAGCCCGTGGGGGCTAGCGGGAGAAGGTGGAACAGATACGCAGTATTTT. The V call is TRBV7-3, the J call TRBJ2-3; 10 nucleotides align to TRBD2. The CDR3 has 19 residues. The V gene's germline CDR1 is SGHTA and CDR2 FQGTGA. Trimming cost V 5 bases and J 3 bases; bases outside gene matches: 17.

The rearrangement joins TRBV5-6 to TRBJ1-2; D might be TRBD1 (6 bases). Trimming pared 0 bases from V and 4 bases from J, leaving 10 bases between. CDR1 and CDR2 (germline): SGHDT, YYEEEE. This CDR3 has 14 residues. The CDR3 coding sequence is TGTGCCAGCAGCTTGGCCGTACAGGGCTATGGCTACACCTTC. It yields the protein CASSLAVQGYGYTF.

The chain joins TRBV11-3 to TRBJ2-7, with 8 bases fitting TRBD2. The germline V gene encodes CDR1 SGHNT and CDR2 YENEEA. The CDR3 consists of 14 residues. J lost 6 bases, V lost 6 bases, and 10 bases had no gene match. CDR3 loop: CASSQASGSGEQYF. The DNA of the CDR3 is TGTGCCAGCAGTCAGGCCAGCGGGAGCGGCGAGCAGTACTTC.

This chain connects TRBV19 to TRBJ2-5; weak D call: TRBD2 (5 bases). The V end lost 3 bases, the J end lost 3 bases, and 20 bases lay between the germline ends. The CDR3 is made up of 17 amino acids. Looked up from germline, CDR1 is LNHDA and CDR2 is SQIVND (reference sequence). The CDR3 coding sequence is TGTGCCAGTAGTATTGGTAGGCGGGTACTCACCAAAGAGACCCAGTACTTC. Translated, it gives CASSIGRRVLTKETQYF.

The V and J genes are TRBV19 and TRBJ2-1, with D possibly being TRBD1 (5 bases). Germline V lookup: CDR1 LNHDA, CDR2 SQIVND (reference sequence). V lost 4 bases to trimming and J lost 9 bases, with 7 bases between them. The CDR3 is 11 amino acids. The CDR3 DNA reads as TGTGCCAGTAGTACAGGGATTGAGCAGTTCTTC. Its translation: CASSTGIEQFF. The full variable domain, its missing parts supplied by reference TRBV19 and TRBJ2-1, is DGGITQSPKYLFRKEGQNVTLSCEQNLNHDAMYWYRQDPGQGLRLIYYSQIVNDFQKGDIAEGYSVSREKKESFPLTVTSAQKNPTAFYLCASSTGIEQFFGPGTRLTVL.

V and J are TRBV13 and TRBJ2-1; 7 nucleotides align to TRBD2. Germline V gives CDR1 PRHDT, CDR2 FYEKMQ (reference sequence). With 5 bases clipped from V and 6 bases from J, the junction kept 7 bases outside the gene matches. CDR3 size: 14 residues. This CDR3 is CASSLAGEGNEQFF. The CDR3 DNA is TGTGCCAGCAGCCTGGCTGGGGAGGGCAATGAGCAGTTCTTC.

The chain links TRBV4-1 to TRBJ2-5; D is unresolved. The CDR3 totals 16 residues. Germline V gene lookup returns CDR1 MGHRA and CDR2 YSYEKL. V lost 4 bases to trimming and J lost 6 bases, with 21 bases between them. CDR3 amino acids: CASSRVFGPVIQTQYF. Here the CDR3 DNA reads TGCGCCAGCAGCCGAGTCTTCGGCCCCGTTATTCAGACCCAGTACTTC.

This chain connects TRBV6-6 to TRBJ2-1, with 9 bases identical to TRBD1. The CDR3 extends over 14 amino acids. CDR1 and CDR2 (germline): MNHNY, SVGAGI (reference sequence). V trimming: 6 bases; J trimming: 8 bases; junction bases outside the gene matches: 8. The CDR3 DNA reads TGTGCCAGCAGGAGACAGGGGGAAGCGGATGAGCAGTTCTTC. Amino acid sequence: CASRRQGEADEQFF.

With respect to this clone: The sample carries other DNA sequences with the same CDR3. This chain connects TRBV7-2 to TRBJ1-2, with TRBD1 matching over 8 bases. CDR3 size: 14 residues. Germline V gene sequence: CDR1 SGHTA, CDR2 FQGNSA. Unmatched junction bases numbered 6, after V lost 1 base and J lost 8 bases. CDR3 DNA sequence: TGTGCCAGCAGCTTAGTCGGTACAGGGGGGGGCTACACCTTC. Translated: CASSLVGTGGGYTF.

V is TRBV18 and J is TRBJ2-5; TRBD1 or TRBD2 may be the D gene (5 bases each). TRBJ2-7 matches the DNA end more closely, so the J call is doubtful. There are 13 residues in the CDR3. Germline-derived CDR1 and CDR2 are KGHSH and LQKENI. The CDR3, as DNA: TGTGCCAGCTCACCGGGACCGATCTACGAGCAGTACTTC. Translating gives CASSPGPIYEQYF.

The genes are TRBV9 and TRBJ2-7, with 8 positions matching TRBD2. CDR1 SGDLS and CDR2 YYNGEE come from the germline V gene. This CDR3 is built from 16 residues. The junction had 13 bases not matched to a gene; V was cut back by 3 bases and J by 5 bases. CDR3 amino acids: CASSGGRSGSVNEQYF. The CDR3 coding sequence is TGTGCCAGCAGCGGGGGCAGGAGCGGGAGTGTCAACGAGCAGTACTTC. The whole variable domain, remainder taken from reference TRBV9 and TRBJ2-7, is DSGVTQTPKHLITATGQRVTLRCSPRSGDLSVYWYQQSLDQGLQFLIQYYNGEERAKGNILERFSAQQFPDLHSELNLSSLELGDSALYFCASSGGRSGSVNEQYFGPGTRLTVT.

The chain links TRBV27 to TRBJ1-1, with 9 bases that match TRBD1. Germline CDR1 reads MNHEY; CDR2 reads SMNVEV (reference sequence). The V gene end was trimmed by 8 bases and the J gene end by 6 bases; junction bases not matched to a gene: 7. The CDR3 spans 13 residues. CDR3 DNA: TGTGCCAGCTGGACAGGGGAGGGGGCTGAAGCTTTCTTT. Protein sequence: CASWTGEGAEAFF.

This clone showed up just a few times. This chain connects TRBV11-2 to TRBJ2-5; 7 positions agree with TRBD2. Looked up from germline, CDR1 is SGHAT and CDR2 is FQNNGV. The CDR3 has 14 residues. V lost 7 bases, J lost 2 bases, and 7 bases stayed unmatched. The CDR3 coding sequence is TGTGCCAGCACCCCCTGGGGGGGTCAAGAGACCCAGTACTTC. It translates to CASTPWGGQETQYF. The full variable domain, its missing parts supplied by reference TRBV11-2 and TRBJ2-5, is EAGVAQSPRYKIIEKRQSVAFWCNPISGHATLYWYQQILGQGPKLLIQFQNNGVVDDSQLPKDRFSAERLKGVDSTLKIQPAKLEDSAVYLCASTPWGGQETQYFGPGTRLLVL.

The gene calls are TRBV6-1 and TRBJ2-1; 8 positions match TRBD2. The CDR3 runs to 16 residues. V lost 2 bases and J lost 7; bases outside the gene matches: 10. CDR1 and CDR2 (germline): MNHNS, SASEGT. CDR3 sequence (DNA): TGTGCCAGCAGTGAACTAAGCGGGAGTTATATAAATGAGCAGTTCTTC. Encoded protein: CASSELSGSYINEQFF.